A selection of T cell receptor beta chains follows, all from one sample in a study of blood T cells in healthy people across ages. MiXCR, run by TCRdb on the 5' RACE reads, gives a single entry per CDR3 protein. Here the sample spans 1.5 million to 2 million distinct CDR3 sequences, roughly 28% being singletons. Sequencing input: blood. These receptor sequences come from a woman in her twenties or thirties in good health. Each CDR3 is given with its conserved first and last residue. D genes are given only for firm matches. For some rows the clone size is stated as once, few or many, or as a class when expanded; others skip it.

D gene: NA
clone size: many
V gene: TRBV20-1
J gene: TRBJ2-1
CDR3 protein: CSAVRTNSYNEQFF
CDR3 DNA: TGCAGTGCTGTGAGGACTAACTCCTACAATGAGCAGTTCTTC

D gene: NA
clone size: many
V gene: TRBV6-6
J gene: TRBJ1-5
CDR3 protein: CASRSRGDQPQHF
CDR3 DNA: TGTGCCAGCAGGAGCAGGGGAGATCAGCCCCAGCATTTT

D gene: NA
clone size: many
V gene: TRBV24-1
J gene: TRBJ2-1
CDR3 protein: CATSAPGLSGGNEQFF
CDR3 DNA: TGTGCCACCAGTGCTCCCGGGTTGTCTGGCGGCAATGAGCAGTTCTTC

D gene: NA
clone size: few
V gene: TRBV12-3/TRBV12-4
J gene: TRBJ1-2
CDR3 protein: CASSLAPGYGYTF
CDR3 DNA: TGTGCCAGCAGTTTAGCGCCCGGCTATGGCTACACCTTC

D gene: TRBD2
clone size: few
V gene: TRBV7-2
J gene: TRBJ2-1
CDR3 protein: CASSLIWTSGTGNEQFF
CDR3 DNA: TGTGCCAGCAGCTTGATCTGGACTAGCGGGACTGGCAATGAGCAGTTCTTC

D gene: NA
clone size: many
V gene: TRBV7-6
J gene: TRBJ2-3
CDR3 protein: CASSFLLHTDTQYF
CDR3 DNA: TGTGCCAGCAGCTTCCTACTCCACACAGATACGCAGTATTTT

D gene: NA
clone size: NA
V gene: TRBV20-1
J gene: TRBJ2-7
CDR3 protein: CSAGSEGGPNSYEQYF
CDR3 DNA: TGCAGTGCCGGGAGCGAGGGGGGCCCTAACTCCTACGAGCAGTACTTC

D gene: NA
clone size: few
V gene: TRBV15
J gene: TRBJ1-4
CDR3 protein: CATSRGTNEKLFF
CDR3 DNA: TGTGCCACCAGTCGGGGCACTAATGAAAAACTGTTTTTT

D gene: NA
clone size: many
V gene: TRBV29-1
J gene: TRBJ1-1
CDR3 protein: CSGLRDNEAFF
CDR3 DNA: TGCAGCGGCCTCCGGGACAATGAAGCTTTCTTT

D gene: TRBD2
clone size: NA
V gene: TRBV10-3
J gene: TRBJ2-7
CDR3 protein: CAVSEGLAGGLSYNEQYF
CDR3 DNA: TGTGCCGTCAGTGAGGGTCTAGCGGGAGGACTCTCCTACAATGAGCAGTACTTC

D gene: NA
clone size: few
V gene: TRBV7-2
J gene: TRBJ2-1
CDR3 protein: CASSLRLLYNEQFF
CDR3 DNA: TGTGCCAGCAGCTTAAGACTCCTCTACAATGAGCAGTTCTTC

D gene: TRBD1
clone size: NA
V gene: TRBV2
J gene: TRBJ1-6
CDR3 protein: CACSEDRGGTSPLHF
CDR3 DNA: TGTGCCTGCAGTGAAGACAGGGGCGGTACGTCACCCCTCCACTTT

D gene: TRBD2
clone size: NA
V gene: TRBV18
J gene: TRBJ2-3
CDR3 protein: CASSLGSAGGPEDTQYF
CDR3 DNA: TGTGCCAGCTCATTGGGGTCCGCGGGAGGGCCTGAAGATACGCAGTATTTT

D gene: NA
clone size: many
V gene: TRBV4-3
J gene: TRBJ2-7
CDR3 protein: CASSQDGGRSTQQYF
CDR3 DNA: TGCGCCAGCAGCCAAGATGGAGGCCGATCTACGCAGCAGTACTTC

D gene: NA
clone size: NA
V gene: TRBV7-2
J gene: TRBJ2-1
CDR3 protein: CASSSRRSKGEQFF
CDR3 DNA: TGTGCCAGCAGCTCGAGAAGGTCCAAGGGTGAGCAGTTCTTC

D gene: NA
clone size: NA
V gene: TRBV7-3
J gene: TRBJ1-1
CDR3 protein: CTSSLNTNTEAFF
CDR3 DNA: TGTACCAGCAGCTTAAACACGAACACTGAAGCTTTCTTT

D gene: NA
clone size: NA
V gene: TRBV24-1
J gene: TRBJ1-5
CDR3 protein: CATSAGGINQPQHF
CDR3 DNA: TGTGCCACCTCCGCAGGCGGGATTAATCAGCCCCAGCATTTT

D gene: TRBD1
clone size: NA
V gene: TRBV25-1
J gene: TRBJ1-4
CDR3 protein: CASSESVPGGDAKLFF
CDR3 DNA: TGTGCCAGCAGTGAATCCGTCCCAGGGGGCGATGCAAAACTGTTTTTT

D gene: NA
clone size: few
V gene: TRBV12-3/TRBV12-4
J gene: TRBJ1-5
CDR3 protein: CASGERAKGGQPQHF
CDR3 DNA: TGTGCCAGCGGAGAACGGGCAAAGGGAGGTCAGCCCCAGCATTTT

D gene: NA
clone size: few
V gene: TRBV29-1
J gene: TRBJ1-2
CDR3 protein: CSVESGPDYTF
CDR3 DNA: TGCAGCGTTGAGTCAGGACCAGACTACACCTTC

D gene: NA
clone size: few
V gene: TRBV15
J gene: TRBJ1-5
CDR3 protein: CATSSGTLNQPQHF
CDR3 DNA: TGTGCCACCAGCTCCGGGACGCTCAATCAGCCCCAGCATTTT

D gene: TRBD2
clone size: few
V gene: TRBV7-2
J gene: TRBJ2-7
CDR3 protein: CASSTFSGSWSYEQYF
CDR3 DNA: TGTGCCAGCAGCACTTTTAGCGGGAGTTGGTCCTACGAGCAGTACTTC

D gene: TRBD2
clone size: NA
V gene: TRBV5-4
J gene: TRBJ2-3
CDR3 protein: CASSLSASGPDTQYF
CDR3 DNA: TGTGCCAGCAGCTTGTCGGCTAGCGGCCCAGATACGCAGTATTTT

D gene: TRBD2
clone size: NA
V gene: TRBV10-1
J gene: TRBJ2-3
CDR3 protein: CASSERAGGTDTQYF
CDR3 DNA: TGCGCCAGCAGTGAGCGAGCGGGGGGCACAGATACGCAGTATTTT

D gene: NA
clone size: NA
V gene: TRBV5-1
J gene: TRBJ1-1
CDR3 protein: CASRDTENTEAFF
CDR3 DNA: TGCGCCAGCAGAGACACCGAGAACACTGAAGCTTTCTTT

D gene: TRBD1
clone size: NA
V gene: TRBV20-1
J gene: TRBJ1-5
CDR3 protein: CSALTGASNQPQHF
CDR3 DNA: TGCAGTGCGTTGACAGGGGCGAGCAATCAGCCCCAGCATTTT

D gene: NA
clone size: NA
V gene: TRBV24-1
J gene: TRBJ1-2
CDR3 protein: CATSDPGTIYGYTF
CDR3 DNA: TGTGCCACCAGTGATCCCGGGACAATCTATGGCTACACCTTC

D gene: NA
clone size: NA
V gene: TRBV12-5
J gene: TRBJ2-7
CDR3 protein: CASGLAGGPPSEQYF
CDR3 DNA: TGTGCTAGTGGTTTGGCCGGGGGGCCCCCCTCCGAGCAGTACTTC

D gene: NA
clone size: many
V gene: TRBV5-1
J gene: TRBJ2-6
CDR3 protein: CASREGQLPSPGANVLTF
CDR3 DNA: TGCGCCAGCAGGGAGGGACAGTTGCCCTCTCCGGGGGCCAACGTCCTGACTTTC

D gene: TRBD1
clone size: NA
V gene: TRBV7-6
J gene: TRBJ2-7
CDR3 protein: CASSGQTGLANEQYF
CDR3 DNA: TGTGCCAGCAGCGGACAGACAGGGTTAGCGAATGAGCAGTACTTC

D gene: NA
clone size: few
V gene: TRBV5-1
J gene: TRBJ2-1
CDR3 protein: CASSWESLEDEQFF
CDR3 DNA: TGCGCCAGCAGCTGGGAGTCGCTCGAGGATGAGCAGTTCTTC

D gene: TRBD1
clone size: NA
V gene: TRBV27
J gene: TRBJ2-7
CDR3 protein: CASSNRQGAGEQYF
CDR3 DNA: TGTGCCAGCAGTAACAGACAGGGGGCGGGCGAGCAGTACTTC

D gene: NA
clone size: NA
V gene: TRBV5-1
J gene: TRBJ2-2
CDR3 protein: CASSLGYGELFF
CDR3 DNA: TGCGCCAGCAGCTTAGGGTACGGGGAGCTGTTTTTT

D gene: NA
clone size: few
V gene: TRBV6-6
J gene: TRBJ1-5
CDR3 protein: CASSSGSLGSNQPQHF
CDR3 DNA: TGTGCCAGCAGTTCCGGGTCACTCGGGAGCAATCAGCCCCAGCATTTT

D gene: TRBD2
clone size: many
V gene: TRBV7-8
J gene: TRBJ2-5
CDR3 protein: CASILPRVSGGRAQETQYF
CDR3 DNA: TGTGCCAGCATCCTCCCCCGTGTGAGCGGCGGGAGGGCTCAAGAGACCCAGTACTTC

D gene: TRBD2
clone size: few
V gene: TRBV18
J gene: TRBJ2-7
CDR3 protein: CASSPVLAGSSYEQYF
CDR3 DNA: TGTGCCAGCTCACCCGTCCTAGCGGGGAGCTCCTACGAGCAGTACTTC

D gene: NA
clone size: NA
V gene: TRBV30
J gene: TRBJ2-1
CDR3 protein: CAWSVVRGHEQFF
CDR3 DNA: TGTGCCTGGAGTGTGGTGAGGGGCCATGAGCAGTTCTTC

D gene: TRBD1
clone size: NA
V gene: TRBV30
J gene: TRBJ2-2
CDR3 protein: CAWSPGQGATGELFF
CDR3 DNA: TGTGCCTGGAGCCCCGGACAGGGGGCCACCGGGGAGCTGTTTTTT

D gene: NA
clone size: many
V gene: TRBV27
J gene: TRBJ2-7
CDR3 protein: CASSLYQHYEQYF
CDR3 DNA: TGTGCCAGCAGTTTATACCAGCATTACGAGCAGTACTTC

D gene: NA
clone size: many
V gene: TRBV10-3
J gene: TRBJ2-7
CDR3 protein: CAISESLRYYEQYF
CDR3 DNA: TGTGCCATCAGTGAGTCGTTGCGGTACTACGAGCAGTACTTC

D gene: NA
clone size: NA
V gene: TRBV25-1
J gene: TRBJ2-5
CDR3 protein: CASSVQAGAFQETQYF
CDR3 DNA: TGTGCCAGCAGTGTTCAGGCAGGGGCATTCCAAGAGACCCAGTACTTC

D gene: NA
clone size: NA
V gene: TRBV9
J gene: TRBJ1-6
CDR3 protein: CASSDDRSNSPLHF
CDR3 DNA: TGTGCCAGCAGCGATGACCGGAGCAATTCACCCCTCCACTTT

D gene: NA
clone size: many
V gene: TRBV5-1
J gene: TRBJ2-1
CDR3 protein: CASSLGQEDNEQFF
CDR3 DNA: TGCGCCAGCAGCTTGGGACAGGAGGACAATGAGCAGTTCTTC

D gene: TRBD1
clone size: NA
V gene: TRBV6-2/TRBV6-3
J gene: TRBJ1-1
CDR3 protein: CASKGAQGTEAFF
CDR3 DNA: TGTGCCAGCAAGGGGGCCCAGGGGACTGAAGCTTTCTTT

D gene: NA
clone size: few
V gene: TRBV2
J gene: TRBJ1-5
CDR3 protein: CASSEEQNSNQPQHF
CDR3 DNA: TGTGCCAGCAGTGAAGAACAAAATAGCAATCAGCCCCAGCATTTT

D gene: NA
clone size: NA
V gene: TRBV18
J gene: TRBJ2-1
CDR3 protein: CASSPPGGLGYNEQFF
CDR3 DNA: TGTGCCAGCTCACCACCAGGAGGTCTGGGATACAATGAGCAGTTCTTC

D gene: NA
clone size: NA
V gene: TRBV18
J gene: TRBJ1-5
CDR3 protein: CASSPEGPRPQHF
CDR3 DNA: TGTGCCAGCTCACCCGAGGGCCCAAGGCCCCAGCATTTT

D gene: NA
clone size: many
V gene: TRBV15
J gene: TRBJ2-7
CDR3 protein: CATSRIPSSYEQYF
CDR3 DNA: TGTGCCACCAGCAGGATACCTAGCTCCTACGAGCAGTACTTC

D gene: NA
clone size: NA
V gene: TRBV5-1
J gene: TRBJ2-7
CDR3 protein: CASSLADGNDEQYF
CDR3 DNA: TGCGCCAGCAGCTTGGCGGACGGGAACGACGAGCAGTACTTC

D gene: TRBD1
clone size: few
V gene: TRBV20-1
J gene: TRBJ2-1
CDR3 protein: CSAGPRDRLNNEQFF
CDR3 DNA: TGCAGTGCCGGACCCCGGGACAGGCTAAATAATGAGCAGTTCTTC